Included here is one T cell receptor beta chain sequence, with context. Its target is unknown. Profiled with immunoSEQ multiplex PCR; TCRdb holds only in-frame clones, not every one. The table shows about 160,000 clones, with 92% occurring only once. The sample originates from a study of T cell responses to AZD1222 COVID-19 vaccine. Regarding the study as a whole: Scientists sampled the repertoires only once the peak T cell response had passed.

Sequenced material: peripheral blood, taken 28 days after the second AZD1222 dose. This clonotype was sampled from an adult who received the AZD1222 COVID-19 vaccine.

CDR3 DNA: TGTGCCAGCAGCTTGGGGCTCGCAGACGGGGAAAAACTGTTTTTT. Protein: CASSLGLADGEKLFF. The V gene is TRBV5-4, the J gene TRBJ1-4; D remains unclear. This CDR3 has 15 residues. CDR1 and CDR2 (germline): SGHNT, YYREEE (reference sequence). Trimming removed 0 bases from V and 8 bases from J, with 14 bases in between.